The 31 T cell receptor beta chains listed next were all sequenced from one sample in a study of shared clonotypes between healthy human individuals. Generated by immunoSEQ multiplex PCR, the TCRdb table keeps only in-frame clones and is missing some. The table records approximately 350,000 clones, less than 85% of them present only once. Sequencing was carried out using memory CD4+ T cells sorted from blood. The subset denotes: CD45RA-negative fraction. These receptors were obtained from a man between 25 and 39 years old in good health.

This sequence joins TRBV6-5 and TRBJ2-2; D is possibly TRBD2 (5 bases). The CDR3 is made up of 13 amino acids. Germline-derived CDR1 and CDR2 are MNHEY and SVGAGI. Trimming left V 7 bases short and J 4 bases short, with 10 bases between. CDR3 region: CASMYRGTGELFF. The CDR3 nucleotides read TGTGCCAGCATGTATCGGGGCACCGGGGAGCTGTTTTTT.

This clone turned up a few times. V is TRBV5-1 and J is TRBJ2-3, with D tentatively TRBD2 (5 bases). This CDR3 has 16 residues. Trimming pared 0 bases from V and 0 bases from J, leaving 11 bases between. The germline V gene has CDR1 SGHRS and CDR2 YFSETQ. CDR3 amino acids: CASSLGSASSTDTQYF. The DNA of the CDR3 is TGCGCCAGCAGCTTGGGTAGCGCTTCTAGCACAGATACGCAGTATTTT.

The V call is TRBV27, the J call TRBJ2-5; 11 bases fit TRBD2. Germline V gives CDR1 MNHEY, CDR2 SMNVEV (reference sequence). Losses at the gene ends were 7 bases for V and 5 bases for J; bases not matched to a gene: 6. This CDR3 spans 14 amino acids. This CDR3 reads CASKASGRYETQYF. The CDR3 bases are TGTGCCAGCAAGGCTAGCGGGAGGTATGAGACCCAGTACTTC.

The chain recombines TRBV27 with TRBJ2-5; 7 bases are a match to TRBD2. CDR3 length: 14 amino acids. The germline gives CDR1 MNHEY, CDR2 SMNVEV (reference sequence). V lost 6 bases, J lost 1 base, and 5 bases stayed unmatched. The CDR3 DNA follows: TGTGCCAGCAGGGGGACTACCCGCCAAGAGACCCAGTACTTC. Protein: CASRGTTRQETQYF.

This chain links TRBV19 with TRBJ2-2; D is perhaps TRBD1 (5 bases). The germline gives CDR1 LNHDA, CDR2 SQIVND (reference sequence). CDR3 length equals 12 residues. Trimming shortened V by 10 bases and J by 4 bases, and 10 bases separated the two germline ends. The CDR3 sequence: CAIVGVTGELFF. The CDR3 DNA follows: TGTGCCATCGTAGGGGTCACCGGGGAGCTGTTTTTT.

The CDR3 loop reads CAGQGQGNTEAFF. For the CDR3, the DNA is TGTGCCGGCCAGGGACAGGGGAACACTGAAGCTTTCTTT. This chain links TRBV18 with TRBJ1-1; 9 positions match TRBD1. Germline CDR1 reads KGHSH; CDR2 reads LQKENI. J gave up 1 base and V 11 bases, and 5 bases lay outside the gene matches. CDR3 length: 13 amino acids.

Here the CDR3 reads CASSYSRGPGYEQYF. DNA of the CDR3: TGTGCCAGCAGTTACTCGCGCGGTCCGGGGTACGAGCAGTACTTC. This chain uses TRBV6-5 with TRBJ2-7; D might be TRBD2 (5 bases). CDR3 length: 15 residues. Germline V CDR1 and CDR2: MNHEY, SVGAGI. The V end lost 0 bases, the J end lost 4 bases, and 13 bases lay between the germline ends.

The chain carries TRBV15 and TRBJ2-7; D may be TRBD1 (6 bases). The CDR3 totals 13 residues. V dropped 0 bases and J dropped 4 bases, with 7 bases sitting between them. Germline CDR1 LNHNV, CDR2 YYDKDF (reference sequence). CDR3 protein: CATSRDGQYEQYF. The CDR3 DNA reads TGTGCCACCAGCAGAGATGGACAGTACGAGCAGTACTTC. The full variable domain, its missing parts supplied by reference TRBV15 and TRBJ2-7, is DAMVIQNPRYQVTQFGKPVTLSCSQTLNHNVMYWYQQKSSQAPKLLFHYYDKDFNNEADTPDNFQSRRPNTSFCFLDIRSPGLGDTAMYLCATSRDGQYEQYFGPGTRLTVT.

This clone is a singleton in its sample. This chain joins TRBV28 and TRBJ2-3, with TRBD2 matching over 9 bases. Trimming cost V 1 base and J 0 bases; bases outside gene matches: 5. CDR1 and CDR2 (germline): MDHEN, SYDVKM. This CDR3 is 17 amino acids long. The CDR3 DNA reads as TGTGCCAGCAGTTTATCGGGACTAGCCTCTAGCACAGATACGCAGTATTTT. This codes for CASSLSGLASSTDTQYF. The whole variable domain, remainder taken from reference TRBV28 and TRBJ2-3, is DVKVTQSSRYLVKRTGEKVFLECVQDMDHENMFWYRQDPGLGLRLIYFSYDVKMKEKGDIPEGYSVSREKKERFSLILESASTNQTSMYLCASSLSGLASSTDTQYFGPGTRLTVL.

This sequence joins TRBV4-1 and TRBJ2-1, with TRBD2 matching over 9 bases. The CDR3 spans 17 residues. Germline V gives CDR1 MGHRA, CDR2 YSYEKL. J lost 2 bases, V lost 0 bases, and 5 bases had no gene match. CDR3 region: CASSQDRGTSTYNEQFF. CDR3 DNA: TGCGCCAGCAGCCAAGATAGGGGGACTAGCACCTACAATGAGCAGTTCTTC.

CDR3 sequence: CASSSLESSYEQYF. In DNA, the CDR3 is TGCGCCAGCAGCAGCTTGGAAAGCTCCTACGAGCAGTACTTC. This rearrangement joins TRBV5-1 to TRBJ2-7; no definite D call. V lost 4 bases to trimming and J lost 0 bases, with 11 bases between them. The CDR3 totals 14 residues. Germline lookup yields CDR1 SGHRS and CDR2 YFSETQ.

The V gene is TRBV18, the J gene TRBJ2-3; 10 positions match TRBD2. Germline CDR1 KGHSH, CDR2 LQKENI. V shed 5 bases and J 3 bases; nucleotides not matched to a gene: 8. The CDR3 is 16 amino acids. The CDR3 loop reads CASSTPSGSGTDTQYF. The CDR3 DNA is TGTGCCAGCTCAACCCCTAGCGGGAGCGGAACAGATACGCAGTATTTT. Filled out from reference TRBV18 and TRBJ2-3, the complete variable domain reads NAGVMQNPRHLVRRRGQEARLRCSPMKGHSHVYWYRQLPEEGLKFMVYLQKENIIDESGMPKERFSAEFPKEGPSILRIQQVVRGDSAAYFCASSTPSGSGTDTQYFGPGTRLTVL.

The chain combines TRBV19 with TRBJ2-5; 7 bases fit TRBD1. The CDR3 is made up of 16 amino acids. V shed 3 bases and J 1 base; nucleotides not matched to a gene: 8. CDR1 and CDR2 (germline): LNHDA, SQIVND (reference sequence). The CDR3 bases are TGTGCCAGTAGTATTTTTACAGGGGTCGGCCAAGAGACCCAGTACTTC. Protein: CASSIFTGVGQETQYF.

This clone occurred a few times. The chain combines TRBV29-1 with TRBJ2-2; TRBD2 matches at 8 bases. This CDR3 spans 14 amino acids. Losses at the gene ends were 6 bases for V and 2 bases for J; bases not matched to a gene: 5. CDR1 and CDR2 (germline): SQVTM, ANQGSEA. CDR3 in DNA: TGCAGCGTCCGACTAGCGCCCAACACCGGGGAGCTGTTTTTT. It yields the protein CSVRLAPNTGELFF.

The chain couples TRBV2 to TRBJ2-7; the match to TRBD2 covers 7 bases. CDR1 is SNHLY, CDR2 FYNNEI, per germline. V dropped 9 bases and J dropped 6; count of bases not matched to a gene: 14. The CDR3 is 14 residues long. In DNA, the CDR3 is TGTGCCAGGTCGGCGCGGGAGAGGAGGAGCGAGCAGTACTTC. Amino acid sequence: CARSARERRSEQYF.

With respect to this clone: A far larger clone is one base from this, pointing to a likely read error. J is TRBJ2-2 and V is TRBV5-6; D ambiguous. This CDR3 is 13 amino acids long. Per germline, CDR1 SGHDT and CDR2 YYEEEE. Here the CDR3 DNA reads TGTGTCAGCAGTGTTACGTTACCCGGGGAGCTGTTTTTT. It yields the protein CVSSVTLPGELFF.

The chain carries TRBV30 and TRBJ2-7; D uncertain. CDR3 length: 14 residues. The germline gives CDR1 GTSNPN, CDR2 SVGIG (reference sequence). Trimming shortened V by 2 bases and J by 0 bases, and 11 bases separated the two germline ends. The CDR3 DNA follows: TGTGCCTGGAGTCGAGAAGGGCCCTCCTACGAGCAGTACTTC. Protein: CAWSREGPSYEQYF.

The V and J genes are TRBV6-1 and TRBJ1-5; 10 bases line up with TRBD1. The CDR3 is 13 amino acids. CDR1 and CDR2 from the germline V gene are MNHNS and SASEGT. J was trimmed by 6 bases and V by 4 bases; bases with no gene match: 0. The CDR3 here is CASSGDRGQPQHF. CDR3 sequence (DNA): TGTGCCAGCAGTGGGGACAGGGGTCAGCCCCAGCATTTT.

This chain links TRBV7-2 with TRBJ2-5; 12 bases match TRBD2. Germline V lookup: CDR1 SGHTA, CDR2 FQGNSA. The J segment lost 5 bases and the V segment lost 6 bases, leaving 13 bases of the junction unmatched. CDR3 length equals 17 residues. The CDR3 region is CASRGHGLAGFVETQYF. The CDR3 DNA is TGTGCCAGCAGGGGTCATGGACTAGCGGGATTCGTGGAGACCCAGTACTTC.

Note on this clone: Sequence at one end of the junction differs from germline and may be a read error. The genes are TRBV4-3 and TRBJ1-1; 9 bases line up with TRBD1. There are 15 residues in the CDR3. Germline V gene lookup returns CDR1 LGHNA and CDR2 YSLEER. The CDR3 spells CASSQEGQGNAEAFF. CDR3 in DNA: TGCGCCAGCAGCCAAGAAGGACAGGGGAACGCTGAAGCTTTCTTT.

The gene calls are TRBV7-9 and TRBJ1-1; D unresolved. The germline gives CDR1 SEHNR, CDR2 FQNEAQ (reference sequence). The CDR3 has 12 amino acids. V lost 5 bases, J lost 3 bases, and 7 bases lay in between. This CDR3 is CASSAWDTEAFF. The CDR3, as DNA: TGTGCCAGCAGCGCCTGGGACACTGAAGCTTTCTTT.

The V and J genes are TRBV27 and TRBJ1-1, with D tentatively TRBD1 (6 bases). Germline CDR1 is MNHEY and CDR2 is SMNVEV (reference sequence). V lost 6 bases and J lost 5, with 16 bases in between. This CDR3 spans 14 amino acids. CDR3 loop: CASRENNRVTEAFF. As DNA, the CDR3 is TGTGCCAGCAGAGAGAATAACAGGGTGACTGAAGCTTTCTTT.

There are many counts of this clone. This chain joins TRBV2 and TRBJ1-1, with D possibly being TRBD1 (5 bases). The CDR3 runs 11 residues. Germline CDR1 and CDR2: SNHLY and FYNNEI. The V end was cut by 3 bases, the J end by 11 bases, with 10 bases between. Here the CDR3 DNA reads TGTGCCAGCAGTGAGTACAGGTGGGCTTTCTTT. This codes for CASSEYRWAFF.

The rearrangement uses TRBV5-1 and TRBJ2-3, with D possibly being TRBD2 (6 bases). This CDR3 is built from 14 residues. V lost 1 base, J lost 0 bases, and 6 bases lay in between. Per the germline V gene, CDR1 is SGHRS and CDR2 is YFSETQ. CDR3 protein: CASSLRGSTDTQYF. The DNA of the CDR3 is TGCGCCAGCAGCTTGCGGGGGAGCACAGATACGCAGTATTTT.

The chain carries TRBV19 and TRBJ2-6; 11 bases match TRBD1. This CDR3 is built from 14 residues. Unmatched junction bases numbered 5, after V lost 8 bases and J lost 8 bases. Germline V lookup: CDR1 LNHDA, CDR2 SQIVND (reference sequence). CDR3 nucleotide sequence: TGTGCCAGTTGGGGGACAGGGGGGACCAACGTCCTGACTTTC. Translating it yields CASWGTGGTNVLTF. The variable domain in full, completed from reference TRBV19 and TRBJ2-6, reads DGGITQSPKYLFRKEGQNVTLSCEQNLNHDAMYWYRQDPGQGLRLIYYSQIVNDFQKGDIAEGYSVSREKKESFPLTVTSAQKNPTAFYLCASWGTGGTNVLTFGAGSRLTVL.

The rearrangement joins TRBV11-2 to TRBJ1-2; the D gene is possibly TRBD1 (5 bases). Trimming took off 5 bases at V and 4 bases at J, with 8 bases between the two ends. The CDR3 is 12 amino acids. The germline V gene has CDR1 SGHAT and CDR2 FQNNGV. This chain's CDR3 is CASSADSYGYTF. Here the CDR3 DNA reads TGTGCCAGCAGCGCCGACAGCTATGGCTACACCTTC.

This rearrangement joins TRBV5-1 to TRBJ2-3, with 11 bases lining up with TRBD2. V lost 0 bases, J lost 6 bases, and 3 bases stayed unmatched. This CDR3 has 15 residues. Germline V gene sequence: CDR1 SGHRS, CDR2 YFSETQ. Written as DNA, the CDR3 is TGCGCCAGCAGCTTGGCGGCTAGCGGGAGGGATACGCAGTATTTT. Translation gives CASSLAASGRDTQYF. Based on the CDR3 plus reference TRBV5-1 and TRBJ2-3, the full variable domain is KAGVTQTPRYLIKTRGQQVTLSCSPISGHRSVSWYQQTPGQGLQFLFEYFSETQRNKGNFPGRFSGRQFSNSRSEMNVSTLELGDSALYLCASSLAASGRDTQYFGPGTRLTVL.

The count of this clone is one. V usage is TRBV10-3 and J usage is TRBJ2-2; D not certain. Trimming pared 4 bases from V and 0 bases from J, leaving 6 bases between. The CDR3 consists of 14 residues. Germline CDR1 ENHRY, CDR2 SYGVKD. This CDR3 reads CAISAKANTGELFF. The CDR3 DNA reads as TGTGCCATCAGTGCTAAGGCGAACACCGGGGAGCTGTTTTTT.

The chain links TRBV11-2 to TRBJ2-5; possible D gene TRBD2, 7 bases. The CDR3 is 13 amino acids. Trimming shortened V by 3 bases and J by 5 bases, and 10 bases separated the two germline ends. Germline-derived CDR1 and CDR2 are SGHAT and FQNNGV. In DNA, the CDR3 is TGTGCCAGCAGCTTGCGGGGGCGGGAGACCCAGTACTTC. This sequence encodes CASSLRGRETQYF.

This clone was counted ten times or more. The J gene is TRBJ2-3, the V gene TRBV4-3; D is undetermined. V lost 0 bases, J lost 3 bases, and 10 bases lay in between. The germline CDR1 and CDR2 sequences are LGHNA and YSLEER. The CDR3 sequence is 15 residues long. DNA for the CDR3: TGCGCCAGCAGCCAAGATCTGGCGGAGACAGATACGCAGTATTTT. Its translation is CASSQDLAETDTQYF.

The V call is TRBV7-3, the J call TRBJ2-5, with a tentative D call TRBD2 (5 bases). Germline V lookup: CDR1 SGHTA, CDR2 FQGTGA. The V end was cut by 2 bases, the J end by 2 bases, with 12 bases between. This CDR3 region has 15 residues. CDR3 residues: CASSLGSGDQETQYF. Written as DNA, the CDR3 is TGTGCCAGCAGCTTAGGGAGTGGGGATCAAGAGACCCAGTACTTC.